The 26 T cell receptor beta chains presented below share a single source sample, sequenced in a study of blood T cell repertoires in COVID-19. Measured with immunoSEQ multiplex PCR; TCRdb has only the in-frame clones, and not every one. The sample has around 100,000 clones; nearly 90% are singletons. Sequencing input: peripheral blood. These receptors were taken from a man in his fifties or sixties with active COVID-19.

The chain joins TRBV4-2 to TRBJ2-5; D is undetermined. With 0 bases removed from V and 2 bases from J, the gap between germline ends came to 4 bases. CDR3 length: 13 residues. CDR1 and CDR2 (germline): LGHNA, YNFKEQ. The CDR3 DNA is TGTGCCAGCAGCCAAGATCAGCAAGAGACCCAGTACTTC. Its protein product is CASSQDQQETQYF.

The chain couples TRBV7-2 to TRBJ1-1; D not resolved. The CDR3 extends over 15 amino acids. Germline CDR1 reads SGHTA; CDR2 reads FQGNSA. Between the trimmed V and J ends, which lost 1 base and 0 bases, there was a span of 9 bases. The CDR3 DNA sequence: TGTGCCAGCAGCTTAGACGCTAGCATGAACACTGAAGCTTTCTTT. Translated, it gives CASSLDASMNTEAFF. Filled out from reference TRBV7-2 and TRBJ1-1, the complete variable domain reads GAGVSQSPSNKVTEKGKDVELRCDPISGHTALYWYRQSLGQGLEFLIYFQGNSAPDKSGLPSDRFSAERTGGSVSTLTIQRTQQEDSAVYLCASSLDASMNTEAFFGQGTRLTVV.

This rearrangement joins TRBV5-1 to TRBJ2-7; D remains ambiguous. In germline, CDR1 is SGHRS, CDR2 YFSETQ. This CDR3 has 14 amino acids. The V end was cut by 5 bases, the J end by 0 bases, with 12 bases between. CDR3 bases: TGCGCCAGCAGTAATGGCGGCGACTCCTACGAGCAGTACTTC. This codes for CASSNGGDSYEQYF.

The chain joins TRBV6-6 to TRBJ2-1; 8 bases agree with TRBD1. Unmatched junction bases numbered 6, after V lost 2 bases and J lost 6 bases. The length of the CDR3 is 15 residues. The V gene's germline CDR1 is MNHNY and CDR2 SVGAGI (reference sequence). The CDR3 region is CASSYGQGAGNEQFF. CDR3 bases: TGTGCCAGCAGTTACGGTCAGGGGGCCGGCAATGAGCAGTTCTTC.

The chain couples TRBV27 to TRBJ2-2; 12 bases are a match to TRBD1. The CDR3 spans 14 residues. The V segment lost 6 bases and the J segment 7 bases; nucleotides outside the gene matches: 3. Germline V gene lookup returns CDR1 MNHEY and CDR2 SMNVEV (reference sequence). The CDR3 region has the DNA TGTGCCAGCAGGGGGACAGGGGGCTTCGGGGAGCTGTTTTTT. Protein product: CASRGTGGFGELFF.

This clone was observed a few times. The CDR3 here is CASSSQGGNEKLFF. The CDR3 DNA reads TGTGCCAGCAGCTCACAGGGCGGAAATGAAAAACTGTTTTTT. The chain recombines TRBV3-1 (or the pseudogene TRBV3-2) with TRBJ1-4, with D tentatively TRBD1 (6 bases). Germline values: CDR1 LGHDT, CDR2 YNNKEL (reference sequence). Trimming removed 5 bases from V and 5 bases from J, with 12 bases in between. The CDR3 totals 14 residues.

The chain carries TRBV6-5 and TRBJ2-3; TRBD1 agrees at 8 bases. Looked up from germline, CDR1 is MNHEY and CDR2 is SVGAGI. J gave up 3 bases and V 4 bases, and 6 bases lay outside the gene matches. The CDR3 runs 15 residues. The CDR3 DNA reads TGTGCCAGCAGTTCCTTTTGGACAGGGACAGATACGCAGTATTTT. Protein product: CASSSFWTGTDTQYF.

CDR3 amino acids: CASRRGTGDEAFF. CDR3 in DNA: TGTGCCAGCAGGCGGGGGACAGGGGATGAAGCTTTCTTT. The gene calls are TRBV6-5 and TRBJ1-1, with 10 bases matching TRBD1. V dropped 6 bases and J dropped 7; count of bases not matched to a gene: 5. The germline gives CDR1 MNHEY, CDR2 SVGAGI. The CDR3 is 13 residues long.

This clone was observed a handful of times. V and J are TRBV6-1 and TRBJ1-5; D uncertain. Trimming took 1 base from V and 9 from J, leaving 13 bases between them. From germline, CDR1 is MNHNS and CDR2 SASEGT. The CDR3 runs to 14 residues. The DNA for the CDR3 is TGTGCCAGCAGTGAAGGGTTGAACCCTAGGCCCCAGCATTTT. This sequence encodes CASSEGLNPRPQHF.

This chain links TRBV7-2 with TRBJ2-1, with 11 bases fitting TRBD1. The ends lost 10 bases at V and 9 bases at J; junction bases unmatched: 11. The CDR3 runs 14 residues. Per germline, CDR1 SGHTA and CDR2 FQGNSA. As DNA, the CDR3 is TGTGCCATTGGTCCGGGACAGGGGGAATTTGAGCAGTTCTTC. Translated, it gives CAIGPGQGEFEQFF.

This clone was recorded once. This chain joins TRBV4-2 and TRBJ2-6, with D possibly TRBD1 on 7 matching bases. CDR1 is LGHNA, CDR2 YNFKEQ, per germline. The CDR3 runs to 19 residues. The V end lost 2 bases, the J end lost 0 bases, and 17 bases lay between the germline ends. The CDR3, as DNA: TGTGCCAGCAGCCAACTTTCCCGGGGGACAGCCTCTGGGGCCAACGTCCTGACTTTC. As protein: CASSQLSRGTASGANVLTF.

The J gene is TRBJ2-5, the V gene TRBV27, with TRBD2 identical over 11 bases. Germline trimming cut 5 bases from V and 2 bases from J; bases unmatched to any gene: 7. Per germline, CDR1 MNHEY and CDR2 SMNVEV (reference sequence). CDR3 size: 16 residues. CDR3 coding DNA: TGTGCCAGCAGTACTCAGACTAGCGGGGAACAAGAGACCCAGTACTTC. Its translation: CASSTQTSGEQETQYF.

J is TRBJ1-6 and V is TRBV5-4; D may be TRBD1 (5 bases). The CDR3 consists of 14 residues. The V gene lost 4 bases and the J gene lost 11 bases, with 16 bases spanning the gap. The germline V gene has CDR1 SGHNT and CDR2 YYREEE (reference sequence). For the CDR3, the DNA is TGTGCCAGCAGCCCCGGGGACTTCCCGGCACCCCTCCACTTT. This sequence encodes CASSPGDFPAPLHF.

The rearrangement links TRBV27 to TRBJ1-2; D is possibly TRBD1 (5 bases). The length of the CDR3 is 14 residues. Germline CDR1 reads MNHEY; CDR2 reads SMNVEV (reference sequence). Trimming stripped 8 bases from V and 0 bases from J, with 13 bases between. The CDR3 sequence: CASGRQFPNYGYTF. The CDR3 nucleotides are TGTGCCAGCGGTCGACAGTTCCCTAACTATGGCTACACCTTC.

The chain uses TRBV12-3 or TRBV12-4 and TRBJ1-2; 7 bases map to TRBD1. This CDR3 spans 12 amino acids. J was trimmed by 6 bases and V by 6 bases; bases with no gene match: 4. The CDR3, as DNA: TGTGCCAGCAGCCGACAGGGAAATGGCTACACCTTC. Translated, it gives CASSRQGNGYTF.

This clone was seen just once. V gene TRBV5-4 combines with J gene TRBJ2-5; the match to TRBD2 covers 13 bases. The CDR3 consists of 16 residues. Looked up from germline, CDR1 is SGHNT and CDR2 is YYREEE (reference sequence). With 4 bases clipped from V and 5 bases from J, the junction kept 8 bases outside the gene matches. The CDR3 loop is CASSRGLAGSGETQYF. CDR3 sequence (DNA): TGTGCCAGCAGCCGGGGACTAGCGGGGTCTGGGGAGACCCAGTACTTC.

Turning to this clone: The identical CDR3 is also encoded by other nucleotide sequences in the sample. V and J are TRBV5-1 and TRBJ1-1; 7 positions match TRBD1. V was clipped by 4 bases and J by 5 bases; unmatched bases: 8. The CDR3 covers 14 residues. Germline assignment: CDR1 SGHRS and CDR2 YFSETQ. Written as DNA, the CDR3 is TGCGCCAGCAGCCGAGACAGGGTGGGAACTGAAGCTTTCTTT. This codes for CASSRDRVGTEAFF.

The V and J genes are TRBV10-3 and TRBJ2-3; 8 bases map to TRBD1. Germline V gene lookup returns CDR1 ENHRY and CDR2 SYGVKD. This CDR3 is built from 15 residues. The junction had 3 bases not matched to a gene; V was cut back by 2 bases and J by 2 bases. CDR3 coding DNA: TGTGCCATCAGTGAGGGACAGGGACTCACAGATACGCAGTATTTT. This codes for CAISEGQGLTDTQYF.

The chain is built from TRBV5-6 and TRBJ2-1; 10 bases align to TRBD1. Germline assignment: CDR1 SGHDT and CDR2 YYEEEE. J gave up 5 bases and V 4 bases, and 6 bases lay outside the gene matches. CDR3 size: 15 residues. CDR3 nucleotides: TGTGCCAGCAGCACCCGACAGGGGGCAAACAATGAGCAGTTCTTC. It codes for CASSTRQGANNEQFF.

This chain connects TRBV6-5 to TRBJ1-5, with TRBD1 identical over 8 bases. The CDR3 runs 13 residues. Germline CDR1 is MNHEY and CDR2 is SVGAGI. The J segment lost 5 bases and the V segment lost 8 bases, leaving 5 bases of the junction unmatched. The CDR3 DNA is TGTGCCAGCCGTTTACAGGGGGATCAGCCCCAGCATTTT. Protein sequence: CASRLQGDQPQHF.

The rearrangement links TRBV6-1 to TRBJ1-4; D uncertain. Trimming removed 2 bases from V and 8 bases from J, with 12 bases in between. This CDR3 region has 14 residues. In germline, CDR1 is MNHNS, CDR2 SASEGT. The CDR3 DNA is TGTGCCAGCAGTGAAACCGGGGTTTGGGAAAAACTGTTTTTT. It codes for CASSETGVWEKLFF.

V usage is TRBV3-1 (or the pseudogene TRBV3-2) and J usage is TRBJ2-7; no firm D call. The length of the CDR3 is 13 residues. Deletions cut 4 bases from V and 4 bases from J, with 11 bases between. The germline V gene has CDR1 LGHDT and CDR2 YNNKEL (reference sequence). CDR3 region: CASSLSPQYEQYF. In DNA form, the CDR3 reads TGTGCCAGCAGCCTAAGCCCCCAATACGAGCAGTACTTC.

The V and J genes are TRBV4-3 and TRBJ2-5; 13 bases align to TRBD2. V was pared by 1 base and J by 5 bases, with 1 base of the junction left unmatched. The CDR3 is 15 amino acids. Germline assignment: CDR1 LGHNA and CDR2 YSLEER. The CDR3 protein is CASSQGTSGGETQYF. In nucleotides, the CDR3 is TGCGCCAGCAGCCAAGGGACTAGCGGGGGTGAGACCCAGTACTTC.

The J gene is TRBJ2-2, the V gene TRBV7-9; a weak D match, TRBD2 (6 bases). The length of the CDR3 is 14 residues. From germline, CDR1 is SEHNR and CDR2 FQNEAQ (reference sequence). Trimming left V 5 bases short and J 3 bases short, with 10 bases between. This CDR3 reads CASSPSGDTGELFF. DNA of the CDR3: TGTGCCAGCAGCCCTTCGGGGGACACCGGGGAGCTGTTTTTT.

The V gene is TRBV6-6, the J gene TRBJ2-2, with TRBD1 matching over 7 bases. Germline V gene lookup returns CDR1 MNHNY and CDR2 SVGAGI (reference sequence). Germline trimming cut 6 bases from V and 1 base from J; bases unmatched to any gene: 5. The CDR3 runs to 15 residues. DNA for the CDR3: TGTGCCAGCAGCACCGGGACAGTGAACACCGGGGAGCTGTTTTTT. It yields the protein CASSTGTVNTGELFF.

V and J are TRBV2 and TRBJ2-3, with 13 bases aligning to TRBD2. With V trimmed by 6 bases and J by 5 bases, 5 bases remained unmatched. Germline loops: CDR1 SNHLY, CDR2 FYNNEI. The CDR3 is 15 residues long. DNA for the CDR3: TGTGCCAGCAGACTCCGGACTAGCGGGGGAGATACGCAGTATTTT. It specifies CASRLRTSGGDTQYF.